The next 31 T cell receptor beta chains were all read from a single sample in a study of CD8+ T cells in alopecia areata. Sequencing relied on a cDNA template that was reverse transcribed from extracted RNA. Some clones are missing from TCRdb's copy, which holds only in-frame ones; the method was immunoSEQ multiplex PCR. Of 150,000 to 190,000 clones in the sample, about 50% are singletons; the top ten hold 19%. Sequenced material: CD8+ T cells sorted from blood, taken at week 0. The receptors here all came from a human donor with alopecia areata.

J is TRBJ2-7 and V is TRBV5-6; 7 positions match TRBD1. The CDR3 length is 14 residues. The V segment lost 3 bases and the J segment 2 bases; nucleotides outside the gene matches: 5. Germline V gene lookup returns CDR1 SGHDT and CDR2 YYEEEE. The CDR3 is CASSYAGTAYEQYF. The CDR3 DNA reads TGTGCCAGCAGCTACGCCGGGACAGCCTACGAGCAGTACTTC.

A few counts support this clone. The V and J genes are TRBV29-1 and TRBJ2-7; D possibly uses TRBD1 or TRBD2 (5 bases each). V was cut by 3 bases and J by 3 bases, with 9 bases left in between. This CDR3 comprises 12 residues. The germline V gene encodes CDR1 SQVTM and CDR2 ANQGSEA. The CDR3 spells CSVDVGDYEQYF. CDR3 nucleotides: TGCAGCGTTGATGTGGGGGACTACGAGCAGTACTTC.

This clone has more than one count but fewer than ten. This sequence joins TRBV4-3 and TRBJ2-3; 10 bases agree with TRBD1. CDR3 length: 17 amino acids. Germline CDR1 and CDR2: LGHNA and YSLEER. Germline trimming cut 1 base from V and 5 bases from J; bases unmatched to any gene: 9. CDR3 sequence: CASSQALTGGFEDTQYF. CDR3 sequence (DNA): TGCGCCAGCAGCCAAGCGTTGACAGGGGGCTTTGAAGATACGCAGTATTTT.

This chain uses TRBV9 with TRBJ1-5; D gene ambiguous. Trimming took off 1 base at V and 2 bases at J, with 7 bases between the two ends. The germline V gene encodes CDR1 SGDLS and CDR2 YYNGEE. This CDR3 is built from 14 residues. The DNA for the CDR3 is TGTGCCAGCAGCGTAAGGGATGGCAATCAGCCCCAGCATTTT. This sequence encodes CASSVRDGNQPQHF.

The V call is TRBV2, the J call TRBJ2-1; D not resolved. CDR1 is SNHLY, CDR2 FYNNEI, per germline. Trimming removed 3 bases from V and 5 bases from J, with 2 bases in between. This CDR3 has 11 residues. The CDR3 bases are TGTGCCAGCAGTGATAACAATGAGCAGTTCTTC. Its protein is CASSDNNEQFF. The full variable domain, in which reference TRBV2 and TRBJ2-1 provide the parts outside the CDR3, is EPEVTQTPSHQVTQMGQEVILRCVPISNHLYFYWYRQILGQKVEFLVSFYNNEISEKSEIFDDQFSVERPDGSNFTLKIRSTKLEDSAMYFCASSDNNEQFFGPGTRLTVL.

V usage is TRBV30 and J usage is TRBJ2-7; TRBD1 might be the D (6 bases). Germline V gene lookup returns CDR1 GTSNPN and CDR2 SVGIG (reference sequence). This CDR3 has 14 residues. Trimming stripped 7 bases from V and 2 bases from J, with 18 bases between. The CDR3 region is CALVDADRTYEQYF. Here the CDR3 DNA reads TGTGCCTTGGTAGACGCAGACAGGACCTACGAGCAGTACTTC.

This clone was seen just once. The gene calls are TRBV27 and TRBJ2-4; D uncertain. The CDR3 is 14 residues long. V gave up 2 bases and J gave up 8 bases, with 13 bases separating them. CDR1 is MNHEY, CDR2 SMNVEV, per germline (reference sequence). CDR3 coding DNA: TGTGCCAGCAGTTTAGAGGCTAGTGCCGACATTCAGTACTTC. Protein sequence: CASSLEASADIQYF.

The sample holds a few counts of this clone. The chain has TRBV7-8 and TRBJ1-3; the D gene is possibly TRBD1 (6 bases). This CDR3 contains 14 residues. Germline V gives CDR1 SGHVS, CDR2 FQNEAQ. The V gene lost 8 bases and the J gene lost 4 bases, with 15 bases spanning the gap. CDR3 sequence: CASQGDKGGNTIYF. CDR3 coding DNA: TGTGCCAGCCAAGGGGACAAAGGCGGAAACACCATATATTTT.

The chain employs TRBV6-5 and TRBJ1-1, with a weak D call TRBD1 (5 bases). V lost 4 bases and J lost 5, with 8 bases in between. CDR1 and CDR2 (germline): MNHEY, SVGAGI. The CDR3 length is 12 residues. The DNA for the CDR3 is TGTGCCAGCAGTTCAGGGATAACTGAAGCTTTCTTT. This codes for CASSSGITEAFF.

This clone has a single count. The J gene is TRBJ1-5, the V gene TRBV5-4; tentative D call: TRBD1 (6 bases). Germline V gene lookup returns CDR1 SGHNT and CDR2 YYREEE (reference sequence). V was clipped by 3 bases and J by 3 bases, with 7 bases between them. The CDR3 length is 13 residues. The CDR3 loop is CASSSGVNQPQHF. Written as DNA, the CDR3 is TGTGCCAGCAGCTCAGGGGTCAATCAGCCCCAGCATTTT.

This chain uses TRBV29-1 with TRBJ1-2, with 8 bases identical to TRBD1. After removal of 5 bases from V and 6 bases from J, the junction contained 5 bases not matched to a gene. This CDR3 has 12 amino acids. CDR1 and CDR2 from the germline V gene are SQVTM and ANQGSEA. CDR3 sequence: CSVPSGQDGYTF. CDR3 nucleotide sequence: TGCAGCGTTCCCTCGGGACAGGATGGCTACACCTTC. The whole variable domain, filled in from reference TRBV29-1 and TRBJ1-2, reads SAVISQKPSRDICQRGTSLTIQCQVDSQVTMMFWYRQQPGQSLTLIATANQGSEATYESGFVIDKFPISRPNLTFSTLTVSNMSPEDSSIYLCSVPSGQDGYTFGSGTRLTVV.

This clone was picked up one time. This chain uses TRBV27 with TRBJ2-1, with D perhaps TRBD1 or TRBD2 (5 bases each). Per germline, CDR1 MNHEY and CDR2 SMNVEV (reference sequence). Trimming took 2 bases from V and 0 from J, leaving 11 bases between them. The CDR3 runs to 16 residues. The CDR3 is CASSLKGTSSYNEQFF. CDR3 DNA sequence: TGTGCCAGCAGTTTAAAAGGGACCAGCTCCTACAATGAGCAGTTCTTC.

This clone was recorded a few times. The V and J genes are TRBV19 and TRBJ2-1; a possible D gene is TRBD2 (5 bases). V lost 3 bases to trimming and J lost 1 base, with 7 bases between them. Germline V CDR1 and CDR2: LNHDA, SQIVND (reference sequence). CDR3 length: 14 amino acids. The CDR3 DNA is TGTGCCAGTAGTATCCGGGGTTCCTACAATGAGCAGTTCTTC. Amino acids: CASSIRGSYNEQFF.

The chain links TRBV9 to TRBJ2-2; D is uncertain. Germline V gives CDR1 SGDLS, CDR2 YYNGEE. The CDR3 covers 11 residues. The ends were cut back, 5 bases at V and 6 bases at J, with 5 bases in the middle. CDR3 sequence reads: CASSEPGELFF. Written as DNA, the CDR3 is TGTGCCAGCAGTGAACCCGGGGAGCTGTTTTTT.

The chain recombines TRBV5-1 with TRBJ1-1, with D unresolved. The CDR3 has 13 amino acids. Germline V lookup: CDR1 SGHRS, CDR2 YFSETQ. V was pared by 4 bases and J by 4 bases, with 11 bases between. CDR3 DNA sequence: TGCGCCAGCAGCGCTAATTCTGGCACTGAAGCTTTCTTT. Translating gives CASSANSGTEAFF.

This chain connects TRBV29-1 to TRBJ2-1, with 9 nucleotides matching TRBD1. The V segment lost 6 bases and the J segment 6 bases; nucleotides outside the gene matches: 3. The CDR3 sequence is 12 residues long. Looked up from germline, CDR1 is SQVTM and CDR2 is ANQGSEA. Written as DNA, the CDR3 is TGCAGCGTGCCGACAGGGGGCAATGAGCAGTTCTTC. Translating it yields CSVPTGGNEQFF.

This clone showed up just a few times. This sequence joins TRBV19 and TRBJ1-1; weak D call: TRBD1 (5 bases). The ends were cut back, 4 bases at V and 2 bases at J, with 14 bases in the middle. The CDR3 runs to 15 residues. Germline V lookup: CDR1 LNHDA, CDR2 SQIVND (reference sequence). The CDR3 bases are TGTGCCAGTAGTACGAGCTACGGGGGTAACACTGAAGCTTTCTTT. It translates to CASSTSYGGNTEAFF.

This clone has a handful of counts. The chain carries TRBV30 and TRBJ1-2; maybe TRBD1 (6 bases). There are 10 residues in the CDR3. Germline V gives CDR1 GTSNPN, CDR2 SVGIG (reference sequence). Trimming removed 6 bases from V and 8 bases from J, with 10 bases in between. CDR3 amino acids: CACHTGGYTF. The CDR3 nucleotides read TGTGCCTGCCATACAGGGGGCTACACCTTC. Based on the CDR3 plus reference TRBV30 and TRBJ1-2, the full variable domain is SQTIHQWPATLVQPVGSPLSLECTVEGTSNPNLYWYRQAAGRGLQLLFYSVGIGQISSEVPQNLSASRPQDRQFILSSKKLLLSDSGFYLCACHTGGYTFGSGTRLTVV.

This clone has a handful of counts. The chain has TRBV27 and TRBJ2-3; D uncertain. CDR3 length equals 13 residues. V was trimmed by 3 bases and J by 2 bases, leaving 6 bases between them. CDR1 and CDR2 (germline): MNHEY, SMNVEV (reference sequence). CDR3 in amino acids: CASSFRATDTQYF. The CDR3 nucleotides are TGTGCCAGCAGTTTTAGGGCCACAGATACGCAGTATTTT.

The chain uses TRBV27 and TRBJ2-2, with 10 bases lining up with TRBD1. This CDR3 spans 17 amino acids. With 2 bases clipped from V and 4 bases from J, the junction kept 7 bases outside the gene matches. The germline V gene encodes CDR1 MNHEY and CDR2 SMNVEV (reference sequence). As DNA, the CDR3 is TGTGCCAGCAGTTTAAGCGCCGGGACAGGGGTCACCGGGGAGCTGTTTTTT. It encodes CASSLSAGTGVTGELFF.

This clone was detected a few times. This rearrangement joins TRBV10-3 to TRBJ2-1; possibly TRBD2 for D (6 bases). The V end was cut by 2 bases, the J end by 8 bases, with 16 bases between. Germline V CDR1 and CDR2: ENHRY, SYGVKD. CDR3 length: 15 residues. This CDR3 is CAISEDGLLMDEQFF. The DNA for the CDR3 is TGTGCCATCAGTGAGGATGGACTATTGATGGATGAGCAGTTCTTC.

The chain employs TRBV29-1 and TRBJ2-3; D not certain. Between the trimmed V and J ends, which lost 3 bases and 2 bases, there was a span of 12 bases. Looked up from germline, CDR1 is SQVTM and CDR2 is ANQGSEA. The CDR3 has 14 residues. The CDR3 loop reads CSVDLELNTDTQYF. Written as DNA, the CDR3 is TGCAGCGTTGATTTGGAACTCAACACAGATACGCAGTATTTT.

This chain uses TRBV29-1 with TRBJ1-2; D gene uncertain. V lost 7 bases and J lost 6, with 15 bases in between. Looked up from germline, CDR1 is SQVTM and CDR2 is ANQGSEA. CDR3 length equals 12 residues. CDR3 sequence (DNA): TGCAGCGATATGACTCCGGGGAATGGCTACACCTTC. Translating gives CSDMTPGNGYTF.

The sample holds a few counts of this clone. The genes are TRBV19 and TRBJ1-2; tentatively, D is TRBD1 (5 bases). CDR1 LNHDA and CDR2 SQIVND come from the germline V gene (reference sequence). V shed 6 bases and J shed 8 bases, with 10 bases lying between them. The CDR3 totals 11 residues. In nucleotides, the CDR3 is TGTGCCAGTAGCACAGGCTACGGCTACACCTTC. Its translation is CASSTGYGYTF.

The J gene is TRBJ2-3, the V gene TRBV6-5; possibly TRBD1 for D (5 bases). The CDR3 has 16 residues. Germline CDR1 and CDR2: MNHEY and SVGAGI. V was shortened by 4 bases and J by 2 bases, with 16 bases between the two germline ends. The CDR3 sequence: CASSSRQGRFTDTQYF. In DNA form, the CDR3 reads TGTGCCAGCAGTTCCCGCCAGGGTAGATTCACAGATACGCAGTATTTT.

This clone was picked up one time. The chain uses TRBV15 and TRBJ2-1, with D possibly TRBD2 on 5 matching bases. Germline V gene data show CDR1 as LNHNV and CDR2 as YYDKDF (reference sequence). V was pared by 8 bases and J by 0 bases, with 14 bases between. The CDR3 extends over 15 amino acids. Here the CDR3 reads CATSGSGSSYNEQFF. The CDR3, as DNA: TGTGCCACCTCAGGTTCGGGGAGCTCCTACAATGAGCAGTTCTTC.

The genes are TRBV11-1 and TRBJ1-1; D gene uncertain. Trimming took off 1 base at V and 1 base at J, with 4 bases between the two ends. The germline V gene encodes CDR1 SGHAT and CDR2 FQDESV (reference sequence). The CDR3 length is 13 residues. The CDR3 bases are TGTGCCAGCAGCTTAGAGGGGAACACTGAAGCTTTCTTT. Protein sequence: CASSLEGNTEAFF.

This clone has a handful of counts. The chain couples TRBV29-1 to TRBJ2-1, with 8 bases fitting TRBD1. This CDR3 is 14 amino acids long. The trim removed 6 bases at V and 3 bases at J, leaving 7 bases unmatched. Germline CDR1 SQVTM, CDR2 ANQGSEA. The CDR3 DNA reads as TGCAGCGTGGACGACAGGGGAAGCTACAATGAGCAGTTCTTC. Translating it yields CSVDDRGSYNEQFF.

The V call is TRBV5-6, the J call TRBJ2-7; 8 nucleotides match TRBD1. This CDR3 has 14 residues. J was trimmed by 5 bases and V by 2 bases; bases with no gene match: 6. Looked up from germline, CDR1 is SGHDT and CDR2 is YYEEEE. CDR3 residues: CASSLGDRGHEQYF. The CDR3, as DNA: TGTGCCAGCAGCTTAGGTGACAGGGGACACGAGCAGTACTTC. Based on the CDR3 plus reference TRBV5-6 and TRBJ2-7, the full variable domain is DAGVTQSPTHLIKTRGQQVTLRCSPKSGHDTVSWYQQALGQGPQFIFQYYEEEERQRGNFPDRFSGHQFPNYSSELNVNALLLGDSALYLCASSLGDRGHEQYFGPGTRLTVT.

The chain couples TRBV25-1 to TRBJ1-1; D possibly corresponds to TRBD1 (5 bases). This CDR3 is 13 amino acids long. The V gene lost 4 bases and the J gene lost 7 bases, with 13 bases spanning the gap. The germline V gene has CDR1 MGHDK and CDR2 SYGVNS. The chain's CDR3 is CASSVGGLVEAFF. The DNA for the CDR3 is TGTGCCAGCAGTGTCGGGGGTTTAGTTGAAGCTTTCTTT.

The genes are TRBV7-9 and TRBJ1-1, with unresolved D. Between the trimmed V and J ends, which lost 1 base and 1 base, there was a span of 7 bases. Germline V lookup: CDR1 SEHNR, CDR2 FQNEAQ (reference sequence). CDR3 length: 14 residues. CDR3 sequence (DNA): TGTGCCAGCAGCTTAGGGGAGGGGAACACTGAAGCTTTCTTT. Its translation is CASSLGEGNTEAFF.